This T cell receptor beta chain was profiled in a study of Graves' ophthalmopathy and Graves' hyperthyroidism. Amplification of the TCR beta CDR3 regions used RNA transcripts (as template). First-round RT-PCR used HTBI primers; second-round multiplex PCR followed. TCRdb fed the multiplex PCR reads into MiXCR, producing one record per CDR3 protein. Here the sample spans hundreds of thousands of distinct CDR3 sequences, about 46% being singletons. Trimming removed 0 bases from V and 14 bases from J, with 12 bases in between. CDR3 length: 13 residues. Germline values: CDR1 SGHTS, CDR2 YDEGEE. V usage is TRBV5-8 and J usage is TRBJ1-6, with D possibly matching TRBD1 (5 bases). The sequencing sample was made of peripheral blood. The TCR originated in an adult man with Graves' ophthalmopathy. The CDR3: CASSLAGGGSLHF. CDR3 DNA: TGTGCCAGCAGCTTGGCGGGGGGTGGGTCCCTCCACTTT.